Sequencing of this T cell receptor (beta chain) was carried out in a study of response to subunit inactivated influenza vaccine. Trimming cost V 2 bases and J 0 bases, with 10 bases left between them. Germline V gives CDR1 LNHNV, CDR2 YYDKDF (reference sequence). CDR3 length equals 16 residues. From the RT-PCR reads, TCRdb called clonotypes with MiXCR, one entry per CDR3 protein. Here the sample spans 150,000 to 200,000 distinct CDR3 sequences, approximately 12% being singletons. Another study also made use of these data, one on T cells expressing NK-cell markers. That work contributes: UMIs were included in TCR beta cDNA generated by 5'RACE template switching. Sorted T-cell subsets CD3+CD56+NKG2C+, CD3+CD56+NKG2C- and CD3+CD56-NKG2C+ were TCR beta-sequenced. These clonotypes also led the CD3+CD56-NKG2C+ fraction in four donors.

The material was CD8+ T cells sorted from PBMCs, obtained about 12 days after vaccination. The source is a man over 45 who received an inactivated influenza vaccine. This chain uses TRBV15 with TRBJ2-2; D possibly corresponds to TRBD1 (5 bases). The CDR3 bases are TGTGCCACCAGCAGAACTGACAGCCCGAACACCGGGGAGCTGTTTTTT. Translated, it gives CATSRTDSPNTGELFF. Full variable domain (remainder filled in from reference TRBV15 and TRBJ2-2): DAMVIQNPRYQVTQFGKPVTLSCSQTLNHNVMYWYQQKSSQAPKLLFHYYDKDFNNEADTPDNFQSRRPNTSFCFLDIRSPGLGDTAMYLCATSRTDSPNTGELFFGEGSRLTVL.